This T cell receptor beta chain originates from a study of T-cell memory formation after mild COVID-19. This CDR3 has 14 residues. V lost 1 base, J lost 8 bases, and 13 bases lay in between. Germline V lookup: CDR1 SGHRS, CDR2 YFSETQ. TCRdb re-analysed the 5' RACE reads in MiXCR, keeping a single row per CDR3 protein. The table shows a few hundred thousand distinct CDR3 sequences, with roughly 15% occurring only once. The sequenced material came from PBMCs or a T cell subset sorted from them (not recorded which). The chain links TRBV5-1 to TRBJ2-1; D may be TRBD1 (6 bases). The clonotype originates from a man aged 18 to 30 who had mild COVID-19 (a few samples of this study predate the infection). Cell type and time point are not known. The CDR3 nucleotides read TGCGCCAGCAGCTTGCCCGACAGGCACTATGAGCAGTTCTTC. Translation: CASSLPDRHYEQFF.